In this sample, the clone carrying this T cell receptor (beta chain) turned up once. Its antigen is as yet unknown. The protocol was immunoSEQ multiplex PCR, while the TCRdb copy is restricted to in-frame clones and leaves out a portion. The repertoire holds 99,000 or so clones, with more than 75% as singletons. This CDR3 has 16 amino acids. Germline-derived CDR1 and CDR2 are SGDLS and YYNGEE. J gave up 8 bases and V 6 bases, and 16 bases lay outside the gene matches. The source of the sample is a study of T cell responses to AZD1222 COVID-19 vaccine. Study observations and caveats: Repertoires were obtained solely post-peak T cell response. Baseline serostatus was positive in only six AZD1222 recipients. Donors were mostly white British, more females; clonal diversity possibly underestimated.

This specimen was peripheral blood, taken on day 0 of AZD1222 vaccination. This TCR was recovered from an adult in good health. The V call is TRBV9, the J call TRBJ2-1; 8 bases map to TRBD2. In nucleotides, the CDR3 is TGTGCCAGCACGAACCGAAAGCGGGGGACAATTGATGAGCAGTTCTTC. Translating gives CASTNRKRGTIDEQFF.